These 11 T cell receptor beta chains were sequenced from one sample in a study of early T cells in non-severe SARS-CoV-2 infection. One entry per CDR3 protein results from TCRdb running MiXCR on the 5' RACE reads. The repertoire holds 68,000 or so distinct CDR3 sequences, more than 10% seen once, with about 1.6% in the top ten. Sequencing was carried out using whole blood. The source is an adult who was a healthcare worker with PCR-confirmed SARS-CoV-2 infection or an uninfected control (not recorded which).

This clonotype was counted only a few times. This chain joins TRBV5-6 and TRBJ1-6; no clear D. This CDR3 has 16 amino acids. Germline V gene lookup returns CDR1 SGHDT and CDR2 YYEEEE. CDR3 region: CDVQADRPHYNSPLHF. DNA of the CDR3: TGTGACGTTCAGGCGGACCGTCCGCACTATAATTCACCCCTCCACTTT.

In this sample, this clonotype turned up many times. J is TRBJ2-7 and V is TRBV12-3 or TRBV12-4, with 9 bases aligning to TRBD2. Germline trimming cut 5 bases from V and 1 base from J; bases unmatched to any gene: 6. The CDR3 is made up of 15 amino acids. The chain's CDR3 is CASSPTTSGSYEQYF. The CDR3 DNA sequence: TGTGCCAGCAGTCCCACGACTAGCGGTTCCTACGAGCAGTACTTC.

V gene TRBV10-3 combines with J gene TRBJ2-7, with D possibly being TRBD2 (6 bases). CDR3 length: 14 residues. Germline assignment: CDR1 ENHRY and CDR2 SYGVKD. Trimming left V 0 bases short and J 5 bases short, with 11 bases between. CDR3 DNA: TGTGCCATCAGTGAGTCAAGTCTAGCGCACGAGCAGTACTTC. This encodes CAISESSLAHEQYF.

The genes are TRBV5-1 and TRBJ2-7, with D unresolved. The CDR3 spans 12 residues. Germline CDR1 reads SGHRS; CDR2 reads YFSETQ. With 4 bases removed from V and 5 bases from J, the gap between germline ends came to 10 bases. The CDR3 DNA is TGCGCCAGCAGCCACGGACGAAACGAGCAGTACTTC. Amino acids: CASSHGRNEQYF.

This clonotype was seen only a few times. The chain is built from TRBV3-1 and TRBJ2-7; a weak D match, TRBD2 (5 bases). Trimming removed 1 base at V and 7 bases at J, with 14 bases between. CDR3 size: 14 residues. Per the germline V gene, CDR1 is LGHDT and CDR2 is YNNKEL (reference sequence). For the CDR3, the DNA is TGTGCCAGCAGCCAAGCCCCCCCCCCGGGGGAGCAGTACTTC. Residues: CASSQAPPPGEQYF.

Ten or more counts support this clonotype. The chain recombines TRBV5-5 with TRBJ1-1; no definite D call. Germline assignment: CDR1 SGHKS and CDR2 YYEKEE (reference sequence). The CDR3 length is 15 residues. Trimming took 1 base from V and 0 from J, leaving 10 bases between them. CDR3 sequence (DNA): TGTGCCAGCAGCTTGTACTGGAGTATGAACACTGAAGCTTTCTTT. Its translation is CASSLYWSMNTEAFF.

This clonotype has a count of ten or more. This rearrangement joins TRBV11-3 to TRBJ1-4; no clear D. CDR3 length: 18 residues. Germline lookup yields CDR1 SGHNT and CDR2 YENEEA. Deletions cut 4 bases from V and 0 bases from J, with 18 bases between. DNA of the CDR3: TGTGCCAGCAGCTCCACCGACGGGAGACTAGCAACTAATGAAAAACTGTTTTTT. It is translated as CASSSTDGRLATNEKLFF.

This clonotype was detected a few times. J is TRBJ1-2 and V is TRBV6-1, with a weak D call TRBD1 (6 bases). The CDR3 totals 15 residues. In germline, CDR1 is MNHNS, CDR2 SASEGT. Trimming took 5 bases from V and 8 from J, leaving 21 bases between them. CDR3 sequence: CASSYRDTTPGGYTF. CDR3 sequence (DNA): TGTGCCAGCAGTTACCGGGACACAACCCCCGGGGGCTACACCTTC.

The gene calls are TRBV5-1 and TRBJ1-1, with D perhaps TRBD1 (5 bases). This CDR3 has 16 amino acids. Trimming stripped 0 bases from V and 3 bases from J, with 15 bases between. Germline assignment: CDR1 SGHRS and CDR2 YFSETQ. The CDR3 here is CASSLAGGGGHTEAFF. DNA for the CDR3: TGCGCCAGCAGCTTGGCCGGGGGAGGAGGTCACACTGAAGCTTTCTTT.

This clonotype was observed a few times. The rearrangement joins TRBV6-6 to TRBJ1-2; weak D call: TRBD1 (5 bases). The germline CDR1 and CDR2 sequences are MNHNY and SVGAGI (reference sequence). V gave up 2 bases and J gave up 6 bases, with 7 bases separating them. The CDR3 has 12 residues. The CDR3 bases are TGTGCCAGCAGTTACGCGGGGGATGGCTACACCTTC. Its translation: CASSYAGDGYTF.

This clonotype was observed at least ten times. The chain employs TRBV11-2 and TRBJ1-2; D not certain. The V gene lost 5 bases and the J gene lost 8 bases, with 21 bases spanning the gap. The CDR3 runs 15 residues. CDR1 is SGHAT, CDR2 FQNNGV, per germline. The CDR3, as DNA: TGTGCCAGCAGCCCCGTCCGTTCGTCGAAGACCGGCTACACCTTC. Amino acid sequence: CASSPVRSSKTGYTF.